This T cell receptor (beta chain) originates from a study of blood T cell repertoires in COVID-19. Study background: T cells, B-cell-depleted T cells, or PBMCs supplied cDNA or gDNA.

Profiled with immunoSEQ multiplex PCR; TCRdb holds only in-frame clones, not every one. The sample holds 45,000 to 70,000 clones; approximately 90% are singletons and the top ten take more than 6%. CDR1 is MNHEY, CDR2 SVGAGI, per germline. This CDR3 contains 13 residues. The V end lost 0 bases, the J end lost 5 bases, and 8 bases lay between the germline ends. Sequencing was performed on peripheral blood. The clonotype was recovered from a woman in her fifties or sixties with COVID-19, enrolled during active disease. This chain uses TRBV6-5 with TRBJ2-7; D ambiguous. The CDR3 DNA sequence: TGTGCCAGCAGTTACTCAGCTAGGAACGAGCAGTACTTC. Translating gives CASSYSARNEQYF.